The 27 T cell receptor beta chains below all came from one sample that was sequenced in a study of T cell responses to AZD1222 COVID-19 vaccine. Sequenced by immunoSEQ multiplex PCR; TCRdb stores in-frame clones only, minus some. Of tens of thousands of clones listed, roughly nine tenths are singletons. The specimen was peripheral blood, collected on day 0 of AZD1222 vaccination. The receptors here all came from an adult in good health.

The rearrangement joins TRBV6-6 to TRBJ1-1, with 7 bases matching TRBD1. J lost 0 bases, V lost 6 bases, and 4 bases had no gene match. CDR1 MNHNY and CDR2 SVGAGI come from the germline V gene (reference sequence). The CDR3 totals 14 residues. The CDR3 bases are TGTGCCAGCAGCCAAACAGGGGTGAACACTGAAGCTTTCTTT. Encoded protein: CASSQTGVNTEAFF.

This sequence joins TRBV5-1 and TRBJ2-7; 9 bases map to TRBD2. Trimming took 4 bases from V and 2 from J; bases not matched to a gene: 7. The CDR3 runs 15 residues. Per germline, CDR1 SGHRS and CDR2 YFSETQ. The CDR3, as DNA: TGCGCCAGCAGCGTTGGGACTAGCACAACCTACGAGCAGTACTTC. Translated: CASSVGTSTTYEQYF.

This clone was counted a few times. The chain recombines TRBV12-5 with TRBJ2-1, with a weak D call TRBD1 (7 bases). The CDR3 consists of 15 residues. The V end lost 7 bases, the J end lost 7 bases, and 20 bases lay between the germline ends. Germline V gives CDR1 LGHNT, CDR2 FRNRAP. CDR3 nucleotides: TGTGCTAGTGCCCCGCCAGGGGGACTGGGGAATGAGCAGTTCTTC. Protein: CASAPPGGLGNEQFF.

The chain links TRBV14 to TRBJ1-1; perhaps TRBD1 as D (5 bases). CDR3 length: 13 residues. Trimming cost V 2 bases and J 6 bases, with 10 bases left between them. Germline assignment: CDR1 SGHDN and CDR2 FVKESK. The CDR3 loop is CASSQQGGAEAFF. The CDR3 DNA sequence: TGTGCCAGCAGCCAACAGGGAGGGGCTGAAGCTTTCTTT. Combining the CDR3 with reference TRBV14 and TRBJ1-1 gives the whole variable domain EAGVTQFPSHSVIEKGQTVTLRCDPISGHDNLYWYRRVMGKEIKFLLHFVKESKQDESGMPNNRFLAERTGGTYSTLKVQPAELEDSGVYFCASSQQGGAEAFFGQGTRLTVV.

The rearrangement links TRBV18 to TRBJ1-5; 8 positions agree with TRBD1. Germline V gives CDR1 KGHSH, CDR2 LQKENI. The CDR3 consists of 15 residues. V was pared by 1 base and J by 6 bases, with 5 bases of the junction left unmatched. The CDR3 DNA reads TGTGCCAGCTCACCACAAGGGACAGGCACTCAGCCCCAGCATTTT. As protein: CASSPQGTGTQPQHF.

V is TRBV19 and J is TRBJ1-2; maybe TRBD1 (6 bases). This CDR3 spans 14 amino acids. Deletions cut 3 bases from V and 4 bases from J, with 12 bases between. Germline CDR1 reads LNHDA; CDR2 reads SQIVND (reference sequence). The CDR3 is CASSIQQGTYGYTF. CDR3 nucleotides: TGTGCCAGTAGTATCCAACAGGGCACCTATGGCTACACCTTC.

The gene calls are TRBV28 and TRBJ1-2, with D maybe TRBD1 (6 bases). The CDR3 loop spans 14 amino acids. V dropped 5 bases and J dropped 4 bases, with 14 bases sitting between them. The germline V gene has CDR1 MDHEN and CDR2 SYDVKM. The CDR3 here is CASSTGGGSYGYTF. CDR3 DNA: TGTGCCAGCAGTACGGGGGGCGGGAGCTATGGCTACACCTTC.

The chain links TRBV21-1 to TRBJ1-5. TRBV21-1 corresponds to a pseudogene. The CDR3 has 17 residues. The CDR3 sequence: CASSKDDGSVSNQPQHF. The CDR3 DNA follows: TGTGCCAGCAGCAAAGACGACGGCTCAGTTAGCAATCAGCCCCAGCATTTT.

The chain employs TRBV11-2 and TRBJ1-3, with a weak D call TRBD1 (5 bases). This CDR3 comprises 17 residues. In germline, CDR1 is SGHAT, CDR2 FQNNGV. V lost 1 base and J 0 bases, leaving 13 bases between the germline ends. CDR3: CASSLVGGVRSGNTIYF. Here the CDR3 DNA reads TGTGCCAGCAGCTTAGTCGGGGGGGTCCGCTCTGGAAACACCATATATTTT.

This clone was seen just once. The chain uses TRBV18 and TRBJ2-7; 8 nucleotides align to TRBD1. The CDR3 contains 15 residues. Trimming cost V 4 bases and J 0 bases; bases outside gene matches: 5. CDR1 KGHSH and CDR2 LQKENI come from the germline V gene. The chain's CDR3 is CASSLGTGSSYEQYF. DNA for the CDR3: TGTGCCAGCTCACTTGGGACAGGAAGCTCCTACGAGCAGTACTTC.

The chain carries TRBV30 and TRBJ1-5, with a possible D match to TRBD1 (5 bases). Deletions cut 2 bases from V and 1 base from J, with 12 bases between. Germline CDR1 and CDR2: GTSNPN and SVGIG (reference sequence). CDR3 length: 15 residues. CDR3 region: CAWSTGTRSNQPQHF. The CDR3 DNA reads as TGTGCCTGGAGTACCGGGACCAGAAGCAATCAGCCCCAGCATTTT. Complete variable domain (other parts from reference TRBV30 and TRBJ1-5): SQTIHQWPATLVQPVGSPLSLECTVEGTSNPNLYWYRQAAGRGLQLLFYSVGIGQISSEVPQNLSASRPQDRQFILSSKKLLLSDSGFYLCAWSTGTRSNQPQHFGDGTRLSIL.

The chain employs TRBV19 and TRBJ1-6; D is uncertain. There are 13 residues in the CDR3. CDR1 and CDR2 (germline): LNHDA, SQIVND (reference sequence). V was clipped by 3 bases and J by 7 bases, with 7 bases between them. In DNA form, the CDR3 reads TGTGCCAGTAGTATTGGGAAGAATTCACCCCTCCACTTT. As protein: CASSIGKNSPLHF.

The sample holds one count of this clone. CDR3 DNA: TGCGCCAGCAGCTTGGCCCACAGAGAACAAGAGACCCAGTACTTC. It specifies CASSLAHREQETQYF. V is TRBV5-1 and J is TRBJ2-5, with no clear D. Germline V CDR1 and CDR2: SGHRS, YFSETQ. V was clipped by 0 bases and J by 2 bases, with 11 bases between them. There are 15 residues in the CDR3.

The rearrangement joins TRBV28 to TRBJ2-7; D is possibly TRBD1 (7 bases). This CDR3 region has 12 residues. Trimming took off 6 bases at V and 3 bases at J, with 9 bases between the two ends. CDR1 and CDR2 (germline): MDHEN, SYDVKM. CDR3 DNA: TGTGCCAGCAGGCGGGACAGCTACGAGCAGTACTTC. Its protein is CASRRDSYEQYF.

The V call is TRBV28, the J call TRBJ1-5, with TRBD1 matching 7 bases. Looked up from germline, CDR1 is MDHEN and CDR2 is SYDVKM. The CDR3 spans 15 residues. J gave up 7 bases and V 7 bases, and 13 bases lay outside the gene matches. CDR3 sequence reads: CASTPATGLRQPQHF. The CDR3 nucleotides are TGTGCCAGCACCCCCGCGACAGGGCTCAGGCAGCCCCAGCATTTT.

The V gene is TRBV10-3, the J gene TRBJ1-6; D is ambiguous. The CDR3 totals 13 residues. The germline V gene has CDR1 ENHRY and CDR2 SYGVKD. The V gene lost 6 bases and the J gene lost 5 bases, with 8 bases spanning the gap. CDR3 loop: CAISPPHNSPLHF. Here the CDR3 DNA reads TGTGCCATCAGCCCACCCCATAATTCACCCCTCCACTTT.

This chain uses TRBV4-1 with TRBJ1-6; unclear D gene. V lost 6 bases to trimming and J lost 7 bases, with 19 bases between them. The CDR3 extends over 16 amino acids. Germline V lookup: CDR1 MGHRA, CDR2 YSYEKL. The CDR3 is CASRASLRTENSPLHF. The CDR3 nucleotides are TGCGCCAGCAGGGCAAGTCTACGGACCGAAAATTCACCCCTCCACTTT.

This chain links TRBV12-3 or TRBV12-4 with TRBJ1-4, with D uncertain. This CDR3 is built from 12 residues. Trimming removed 7 bases from V and 0 bases from J, with 3 bases in between. The DNA of the CDR3 is TGTGCCAGCACGTCAACTAATGAAAAACTGTTTTTT. Its protein product is CASTSTNEKLFF.

This clone was seen only once. The CDR3 region is CASSSPPARGNQPQHF. The DNA of the CDR3 is TGTGCCAGCAGTTCACCGCCCGCCAGGGGCAATCAGCCCCAGCATTTT. The chain carries TRBV28 and TRBJ1-5; a weak D match, TRBD1 (5 bases). In germline, CDR1 is MDHEN, CDR2 SYDVKM. Trimming removed 4 bases at V and 2 bases at J, with 15 bases between. This CDR3 is built from 16 residues.

The chain uses TRBV9 and TRBJ2-7; 12 bases map to TRBD2. The ends lost 6 bases at V and 5 bases at J; junction bases unmatched: 12. Germline V gene data show CDR1 as SGDLS and CDR2 as YYNGEE. The CDR3 has 16 residues. As DNA, the CDR3 is TGTGCCAGCACCCCCCACCCACTAGCGGGGGGAGACGAGCAGTACTTC. Protein: CASTPHPLAGGDEQYF. Filled out from reference TRBV9 and TRBJ2-7, the complete variable domain reads DSGVTQTPKHLITATGQRVTLRCSPRSGDLSVYWYQQSLDQGLQFLIQYYNGEERAKGNILERFSAQQFPDLHSELNLSSLELGDSALYFCASTPHPLAGGDEQYFGPGTRLTVT.

The rearrangement links TRBV7-9 to TRBJ1-5; TRBD1 is a possible D gene (5 bases). The length of the CDR3 is 14 residues. Trimming removed 5 bases from V and 6 bases from J, with 14 bases in between. Germline values: CDR1 SEHNR, CDR2 FQNEAQ (reference sequence). The CDR3 region has the DNA TGTGCCAGCAGCCCCGACAGTCAGGCTCAGCCCCAGCATTTT. Protein sequence: CASSPDSQAQPQHF.

The chain links TRBV11-3 to TRBJ1-1; D is undetermined. The CDR3 length is 13 residues. Germline V gives CDR1 SGHNT, CDR2 YENEEA. Deletions cut 4 bases from V and 5 bases from J, with 11 bases between. CDR3 nucleotide sequence: TGTGCCAGCAGCTCGGGAGGAGGAACTGAAGCTTTCTTT. Its protein is CASSSGGGTEAFF. The whole variable domain, filled in from reference TRBV11-3 and TRBJ1-1, reads EAGVVQSPRYKIIEKKQPVAFWCNPISGHNTLYWYLQNLGQGPELLIRYENEEAVDDSQLPKDRFSAERLKGVDSTLKIQPAELGDSAVYLCASSSGGGTEAFFGQGTRLTVV.

The V gene is TRBV27, the J gene TRBJ2-6; maybe TRBD1 (6 bases). This CDR3 comprises 17 residues. V lost 5 bases to trimming and J lost 0 bases, with 14 bases between them. Germline CDR1 reads MNHEY; CDR2 reads SMNVEV (reference sequence). Here the CDR3 DNA reads TGTGCCAGCAGTCCGAAAGGGGGATACTCTGGGGCCAACGTCCTGACTTTC. As protein: CASSPKGGYSGANVLTF.

V is TRBV7-8 and J is TRBJ2-3; the D gene is possibly TRBD1 (6 bases). Germline V gene sequence: CDR1 SGHVS, CDR2 FQNEAQ. CDR3 length: 13 amino acids. V was trimmed by 11 bases and J by 0 bases, leaving 12 bases between them. The CDR3 DNA is TGTGCCGGTCGAGGGGGAAGCACAGATACGCAGTATTTT. Translation gives CAGRGGSTDTQYF.

The J gene is TRBJ2-7, the V gene TRBV3-1 (or the pseudogene TRBV3-2), with a weak D call TRBD1 (6 bases). Trimming shortened V by 6 bases and J by 6 bases, and 9 bases separated the two germline ends. Germline CDR1 is LGHDT and CDR2 is YNNKEL (reference sequence). This CDR3 has 11 residues. As DNA, the CDR3 is TGTGCCAGCAGAACAGGGTCCGAGCAGTACTTC. Its translation: CASRTGSEQYF.

This clone was picked up one time. The rearrangement uses TRBV7-8 and TRBJ1-2; D is undetermined. The germline CDR1 and CDR2 sequences are SGHVS and FQNEAQ. The V end was cut by 0 bases, the J end by 6 bases, with 17 bases between. This CDR3 spans 16 amino acids. The CDR3 protein is CASSLAAPAWLNGYTF. CDR3 in DNA: TGTGCCAGCAGCTTAGCCGCGCCCGCGTGGCTGAATGGCTACACCTTC.

This chain uses TRBV28 with TRBJ1-1; maybe TRBD1 (6 bases). CDR1 MDHEN and CDR2 SYDVKM come from the germline V gene. This CDR3 comprises 13 residues. Here the CDR3 reads CATTGRGYTEAFF. CDR3 bases: TGTGCAACAACAGGGCGGGGGTACACTGAAGCTTTCTTT.